The T cell receptor beta chain described here comes from a study of shared clonotypes between healthy human individuals. Naive CD8 isolation took CD45RO-negative cells positively selected for CCR7 and excluded terminally differentiated effector memory CD45RA+ cells. Produced via immunoSEQ multiplex PCR; TCRdb's table is partial and in-frame only. The table has around 1.9 million clones, approximately 94% seen once. Germline lookup yields CDR1 SGDLS and CDR2 YYNGEE. CDR3 size: 13 residues. With 0 bases removed from V and 9 bases from J, the gap between germline ends came to 10 bases. This clone was counted between two and nine times.

The chain combines TRBV9 with TRBJ1-5; D possibly corresponds to TRBD1 (5 bases). Sequences were obtained from naive CD8+ T cells from PBMCs. This TCR came from a man aged 18 to 30 in good health. Some clones in this sample may be carry-over from other donors' samples. CDR3 nucleotide sequence: TGTGCCAGCAGCGTAGAGGGGAGATGGCCCCAGCATTTT. As protein: CASSVEGRWPQHF. The whole variable domain, filled in from reference TRBV9 and TRBJ1-5, reads DSGVTQTPKHLITATGQRVTLRCSPRSGDLSVYWYQQSLDQGLQFLIQYYNGEERAKGNILERFSAQQFPDLHSELNLSSLELGDSALYFCASSVEGRWPQHFGDGTRLSIL.